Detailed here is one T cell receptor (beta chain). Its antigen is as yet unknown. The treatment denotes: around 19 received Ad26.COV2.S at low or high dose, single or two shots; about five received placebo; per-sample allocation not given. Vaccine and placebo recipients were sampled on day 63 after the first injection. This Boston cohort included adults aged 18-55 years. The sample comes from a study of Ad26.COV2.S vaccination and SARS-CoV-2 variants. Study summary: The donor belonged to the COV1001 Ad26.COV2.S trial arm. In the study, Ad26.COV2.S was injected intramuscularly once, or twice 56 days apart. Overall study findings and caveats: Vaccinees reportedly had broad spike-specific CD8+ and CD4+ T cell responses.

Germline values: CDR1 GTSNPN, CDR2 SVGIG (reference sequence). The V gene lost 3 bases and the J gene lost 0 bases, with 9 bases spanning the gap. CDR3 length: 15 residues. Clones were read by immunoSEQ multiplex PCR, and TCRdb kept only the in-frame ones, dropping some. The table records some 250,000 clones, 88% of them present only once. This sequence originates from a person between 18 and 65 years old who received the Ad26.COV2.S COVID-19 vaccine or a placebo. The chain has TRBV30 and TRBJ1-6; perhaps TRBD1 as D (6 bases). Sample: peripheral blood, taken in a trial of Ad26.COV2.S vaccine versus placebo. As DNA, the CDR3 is TGTGCCTGGAGAGGACAGAGCTCCTATAATTCACCCCTCCACTTT. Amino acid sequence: CAWRGQSSYNSPLHF.